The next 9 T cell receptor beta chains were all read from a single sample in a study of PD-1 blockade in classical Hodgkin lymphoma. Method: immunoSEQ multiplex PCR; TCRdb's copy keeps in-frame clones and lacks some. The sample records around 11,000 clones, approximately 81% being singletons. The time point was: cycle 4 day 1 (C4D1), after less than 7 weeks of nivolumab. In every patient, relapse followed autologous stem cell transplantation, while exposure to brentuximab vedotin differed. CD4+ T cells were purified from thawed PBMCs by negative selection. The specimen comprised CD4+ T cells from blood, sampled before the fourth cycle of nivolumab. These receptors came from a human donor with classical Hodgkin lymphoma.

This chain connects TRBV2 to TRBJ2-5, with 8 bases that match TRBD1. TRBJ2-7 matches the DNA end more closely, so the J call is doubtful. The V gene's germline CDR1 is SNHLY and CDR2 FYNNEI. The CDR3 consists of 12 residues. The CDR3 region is CASSGQVYEQYF. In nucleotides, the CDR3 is TGTGCCTCCTCGGGACAGGTATACGAGCAGTACTTC.

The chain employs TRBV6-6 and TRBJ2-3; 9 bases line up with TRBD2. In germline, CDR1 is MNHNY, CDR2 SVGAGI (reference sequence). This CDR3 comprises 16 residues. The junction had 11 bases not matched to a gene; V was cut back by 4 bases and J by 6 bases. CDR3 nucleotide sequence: TGTGCCAGCAGTTCCAGAGGGCGGGAGGGCCGGGATACGCAGTATTTT. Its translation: CASSSRGREGRDTQYF.

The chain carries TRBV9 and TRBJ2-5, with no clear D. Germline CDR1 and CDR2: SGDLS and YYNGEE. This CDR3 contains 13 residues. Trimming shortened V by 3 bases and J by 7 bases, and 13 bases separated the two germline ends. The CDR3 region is CASSGNNVGTQYF. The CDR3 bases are TGTGCCAGCAGCGGCAACAACGTGGGGACCCAGTACTTC.

The CDR3: CASSRQGGSFGEQFF. The CDR3 DNA follows: TGTGCCAGCAGCCGACAGGGGGGATCATTCGGTGAGCAGTTCTTC. The chain employs TRBV7-2 and TRBJ2-1; 9 nucleotides agree with TRBD1. The CDR3 runs to 15 residues. In germline, CDR1 is SGHTA, CDR2 FQGNSA. After removal of 5 bases from V and 9 bases from J, the junction contained 11 bases not matched to a gene.

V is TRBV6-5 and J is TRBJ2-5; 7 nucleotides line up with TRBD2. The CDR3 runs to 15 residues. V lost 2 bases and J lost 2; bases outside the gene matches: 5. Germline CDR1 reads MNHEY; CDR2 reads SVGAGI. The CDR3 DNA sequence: TGTGCCAGCAGTTACACTAGCGTACAACAAGAGACCCAGTACTTC. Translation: CASSYTSVQQETQYF.

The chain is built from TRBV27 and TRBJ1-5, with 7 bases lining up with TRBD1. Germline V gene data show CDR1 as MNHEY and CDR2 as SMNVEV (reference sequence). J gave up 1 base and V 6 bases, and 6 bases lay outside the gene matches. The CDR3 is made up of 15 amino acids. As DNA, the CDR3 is TGTGCCAGCAGCCCCCGGGACAGAAGCAATCAGCCCCAGCATTTT. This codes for CASSPRDRSNQPQHF.

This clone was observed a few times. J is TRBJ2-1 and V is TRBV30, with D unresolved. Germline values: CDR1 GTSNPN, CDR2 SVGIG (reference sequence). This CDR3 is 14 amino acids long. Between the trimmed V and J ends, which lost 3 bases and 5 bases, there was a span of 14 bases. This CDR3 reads CAWSMPSRNNEQFF. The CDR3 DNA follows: TGTGCCTGGAGCATGCCGTCCAGAAACAATGAGCAGTTCTTC.

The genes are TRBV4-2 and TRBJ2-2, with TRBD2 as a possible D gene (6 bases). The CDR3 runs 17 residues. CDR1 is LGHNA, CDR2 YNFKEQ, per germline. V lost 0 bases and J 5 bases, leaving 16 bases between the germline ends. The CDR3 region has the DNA TGTGCCAGCAGCCAAGATAGCGGAGCGACCCGAACCGGGGAGCTGTTTTTT. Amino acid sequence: CASSQDSGATRTGELFF.

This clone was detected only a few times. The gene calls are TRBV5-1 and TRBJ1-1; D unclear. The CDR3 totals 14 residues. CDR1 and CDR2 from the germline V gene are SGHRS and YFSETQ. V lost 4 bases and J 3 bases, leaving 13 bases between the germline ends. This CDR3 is CASSRSGADTEAFF. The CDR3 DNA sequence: TGCGCCAGCAGCAGATCAGGAGCCGACACTGAAGCTTTCTTT.